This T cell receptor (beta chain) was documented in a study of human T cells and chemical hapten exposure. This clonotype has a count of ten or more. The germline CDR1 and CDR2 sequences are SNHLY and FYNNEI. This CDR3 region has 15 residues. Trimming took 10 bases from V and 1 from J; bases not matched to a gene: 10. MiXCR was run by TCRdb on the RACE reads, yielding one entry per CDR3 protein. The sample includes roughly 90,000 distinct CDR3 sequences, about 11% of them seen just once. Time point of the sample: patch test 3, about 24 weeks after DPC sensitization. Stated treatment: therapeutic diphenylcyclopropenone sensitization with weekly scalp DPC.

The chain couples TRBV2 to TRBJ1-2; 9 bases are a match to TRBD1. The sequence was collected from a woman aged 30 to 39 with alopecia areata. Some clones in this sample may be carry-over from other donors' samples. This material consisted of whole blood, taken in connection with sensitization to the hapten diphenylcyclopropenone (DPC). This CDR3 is CAMWTGANYNYGYTF. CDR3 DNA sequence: TGTGCCATGTGGACAGGGGCGAATTATAACTATGGCTACACCTTC.